The 6 T cell receptor beta chains in this list originate from one sample, sequenced in a study of blood T cell repertoires in COVID-19. The assay was immunoSEQ multiplex PCR, and TCRdb's table has in-frame clones only and misses some. The sample lists hundreds of thousands of clones, under 90% seen once, with approximately 6.1% in the top ten. Sequencing was carried out using peripheral blood. These receptors were collected from a man older than 75 with acute or convalescent COVID-19.

The V call is TRBV5-1, the J call TRBJ2-7, with TRBD1 as a possible D gene (6 bases). The V gene lost 4 bases and the J gene lost 2 bases, with 13 bases spanning the gap. Germline V lookup: CDR1 SGHRS, CDR2 YFSETQ. This CDR3 region has 14 residues. The CDR3 region is CASSRDIGPYEQYF. The CDR3 region has the DNA TGCGCCAGCAGCCGGGACATCGGACCCTACGAGCAGTACTTC.

The chain employs TRBV5-1 and TRBJ2-2; 9 nucleotides match TRBD2. V lost 4 bases, J lost 6 bases, and 7 bases stayed unmatched. Germline-derived CDR1 and CDR2 are SGHRS and YFSETQ. This CDR3 contains 15 residues. This chain's CDR3 is CASSPIAGDSGELFF. The CDR3 DNA follows: TGCGCCAGCAGCCCTATAGCGGGAGACTCCGGGGAGCTGTTTTTT.

The chain employs TRBV4-2 and TRBJ2-5; 8 positions agree with TRBD2. The germline CDR1 and CDR2 sequences are LGHNA and YNFKEQ. Losses at the gene ends were 0 bases for V and 1 base for J; bases not matched to a gene: 7. This CDR3 is built from 17 residues. DNA of the CDR3: TGTGCCAGCAGCCAAGATTTAGCGGGACTAGTCCAAGAGACCCAGTACTTC. It translates to CASSQDLAGLVQETQYF.

This chain joins TRBV7-9 and TRBJ2-3; 11 nucleotides agree with TRBD2. V lost 3 bases to trimming and J lost 2 bases; unmatched junction nucleotides: 4. Germline values: CDR1 SEHNR, CDR2 FQNEAQ (reference sequence). CDR3 size: 16 residues. CDR3 in amino acids: CASSFVTSGITDTQYF. CDR3 DNA: TGTGCCAGCAGCTTCGTGACTAGCGGGATCACAGATACGCAGTATTTT.

This chain links TRBV5-4 with TRBJ2-1; weak D call: TRBD2 (6 bases). Germline assignment: CDR1 SGHNT and CDR2 YYREEE (reference sequence). V was pared by 0 bases and J by 6 bases, with 16 bases between. This CDR3 comprises 16 residues. The CDR3 nucleotides are TGTGCCAGCAGCTTGGCTAGCGCCGGGGTGGGCAATGAGCAGTTCTTC. It codes for CASSLASAGVGNEQFF.

CDR3 sequence (DNA): TGTGCCAGCAGCTCGGTCCGGGACAGGGGTGCTGGAAACACCATATATTTT. This translates into CASSSVRDRGAGNTIYF. This rearrangement joins TRBV7-9 to TRBJ1-3, with 10 bases identical to TRBD1. CDR1 and CDR2 (germline): SEHNR, FQNEAQ (reference sequence). CDR3 length: 17 residues. Unmatched junction bases numbered 8, after V lost 4 bases and J lost 2 bases.